These 24 T cell receptor beta chains were sequenced from one sample in a study of cytomegalovirus exposure and HLA in healthy donors (dated by TCRdb to the late 2010s). Libraries were built with the immunoSEQ multiplex PCR assay. The multiplex PCR relied on a mix of 60 forward primers for TCR Vbeta segments and 13 reverse primers for TCR Jbeta segments. Held by TCRdb, this immuneACCESS table contains in-frame sequences only and omits some clones. Under half of the omission traces to an unresolved V gene where checked; the cause of the rest is unknown. The sample table shows under 150,000 clones, and around three fifths are seen once. The top ten constitute roughly 2.5% of the sample. Sequenced sample: PBMCs. The receptors originated from a woman in her forties in good health and CMV-seronegative.

The chain carries TRBV7-3 and TRBJ2-2; the match to TRBD2 covers 8 bases. Germline loops: CDR1 SGHTA, CDR2 FQGTGA. The V and J ends lost 5 bases and 6 bases, in that order; junction bases with no gene match: 8. The CDR3 has 15 amino acids. CDR3 amino acids: CASSRAGAGAGELFF. The CDR3 coding sequence is TGTGCCAGCAGCCGAGCGGGGGCCGGGGCCGGGGAGCTGTTTTTT.

The gene calls are TRBV19 and TRBJ1-5, with TRBD1 matching 9 bases. J was trimmed by 0 bases and V by 6 bases; bases with no gene match: 3. The CDR3 has 15 amino acids. The germline V gene encodes CDR1 LNHDA and CDR2 SQIVND (reference sequence). CDR3: CASRWTGDSNQPQHF. In DNA, the CDR3 is TGTGCCAGTAGATGGACAGGGGATAGCAATCAGCCCCAGCATTTT.

The table lists this clone with a count of one. The chain couples TRBV6-1 to TRBJ2-2; TRBD2 matches at 11 bases. The germline CDR1 and CDR2 sequences are MNHNS and SASEGT. This CDR3 contains 15 residues. V was pared by 4 bases and J by 4 bases, with 2 bases of the junction left unmatched. Here the CDR3 reads CASSAGLAGTGELFF. Written as DNA, the CDR3 is TGTGCCAGCAGTGCCGGACTAGCGGGCACCGGGGAGCTGTTTTTT.

The rearrangement links TRBV15 to TRBJ2-1; 8 positions match TRBD1. Germline V gene data show CDR1 as LNHNV and CDR2 as YYDKDF (reference sequence). CDR3 length equals 16 residues. V dropped 1 base and J dropped 4; count of bases not matched to a gene: 6. As DNA, the CDR3 is TGTGCCACCAGCAGAGTCGGGACAGGAGTTTACAATGAGCAGTTCTTC. It codes for CATSRVGTGVYNEQFF. Filled out from reference TRBV15 and TRBJ2-1, the complete variable domain reads DAMVIQNPRYQVTQFGKPVTLSCSQTLNHNVMYWYQQKSSQAPKLLFHYYDKDFNNEADTPDNFQSRRPNTSFCFLDIRSPGLGDTAMYLCATSRVGTGVYNEQFFGPGTRLTVL.

The chain uses TRBV4-2 and TRBJ2-5; TRBD1 might be the D (6 bases). The germline gives CDR1 LGHNA, CDR2 YNFKEQ. The CDR3 length is 15 residues. Trimming removed 0 bases from V and 1 base from J, with 9 bases in between. The CDR3 reads CASSQETGSQETQYF. DNA for the CDR3: TGTGCCAGCAGCCAAGAAACAGGGAGCCAAGAGACCCAGTACTTC.

This sequence joins TRBV19 and TRBJ1-6; 7 positions agree with TRBD1. Unmatched junction bases numbered 5, after V lost 6 bases and J lost 0 bases. Germline V CDR1 and CDR2: LNHDA, SQIVND (reference sequence). The CDR3 length is 16 residues. CDR3 bases: TGTGCCAGTAGGGGGACAGCGAGCTCCTATAATTCACCCCTCCACTTT. Its protein is CASRGTASSYNSPLHF.

This clone occurred a few times. At one end the junction does not follow the germline gene, possibly because of a read error. The CDR3 here is CASSQARTENTEAFF. The CDR3 DNA is TGTGCCAGCAGTCAAGCCCGTACAGAGAACACTGAAGCTTTCTTT. This chain uses TRBV2 with TRBJ1-1, with unresolved D. This CDR3 contains 15 residues. CDR1 and CDR2 (germline): SNHLY, FYNNEI.

The CDR3 here is CASSLLIQGEGYTF. CDR3 bases: TGTGCCAGCAGTTTATTGATACAGGGCGAGGGCTACACCTTC. This chain uses TRBV28 with TRBJ1-2; TRBD1 might be the D (6 bases). Trimming stripped 1 base from V and 8 bases from J, with 14 bases between. The germline V gene encodes CDR1 MDHEN and CDR2 SYDVKM. The CDR3 consists of 14 residues.

The V call is TRBV27, the J call TRBJ2-1; 10 bases match TRBD2. V dropped 1 base and J dropped 0; count of bases not matched to a gene: 3. The CDR3 length is 17 residues. CDR1 is MNHEY, CDR2 SMNVEV, per germline (reference sequence). DNA for the CDR3: TGTGCCAGCAGTTTATTCACTAGCGGGGTCTCCTACAATGAGCAGTTCTTC. It is translated as CASSLFTSGVSYNEQFF.

This chain connects TRBV4-1 to TRBJ1-2; D is unclear. V was trimmed by 1 base and J by 3 bases, leaving 12 bases between them. The germline gives CDR1 MGHRA, CDR2 YSYEKL. The CDR3 runs to 15 residues. The CDR3 spells CASSQGQAPDYGYTF. CDR3 in DNA: TGCGCCAGCAGCCAAGGCCAGGCTCCTGACTATGGCTACACCTTC.

The rearrangement links TRBV7-6 to TRBJ2-7; 7 positions agree with TRBD1. CDR1 is SGHVS and CDR2 is FNYEAQ in the germline V gene. The CDR3 has 14 amino acids. Losses at the gene ends were 5 bases for V and 2 bases for J; bases not matched to a gene: 6. The CDR3 loop is CASSLRQGTYEQYF. For the CDR3, the DNA is TGTGCCAGCAGCCTAAGACAGGGTACCTACGAGCAGTACTTC.

The V call is TRBV7-6, the J call TRBJ2-2; 9 bases map to TRBD1. The length of the CDR3 is 15 residues. CDR1 is SGHVS, CDR2 FNYEAQ, per germline. V gave up 5 bases and J gave up 5 bases; unmatched junction bases: 6. CDR3 protein: CASSGGDRVTGELFF. The CDR3 coding sequence is TGTGCCAGCAGCGGAGGGGACAGGGTAACCGGGGAGCTGTTTTTT.

In this sample, this clone turned up a few times. The rearrangement uses TRBV15 and TRBJ1-1; no clear D gene. This CDR3 is 13 amino acids long. The V gene's germline CDR1 is LNHNV and CDR2 YYDKDF (reference sequence). V shed 2 bases and J shed 7 bases, with 11 bases lying between them. The CDR3 region has the DNA TGTGCCACCAGCAGAACATTAGGAGATGAAGCTTTCTTT. Protein: CATSRTLGDEAFF.

The CDR3 sequence: CASNRDSSNYGYTF. CDR3 bases: TGTGCCAGCAACAGGGACAGTTCTAACTATGGCTACACCTTC. This sequence joins TRBV6-5 and TRBJ1-2; 7 nucleotides line up with TRBD1. Germline loops: CDR1 MNHEY, CDR2 SVGAGI. This CDR3 has 14 amino acids. J lost 0 bases, V lost 7 bases, and 5 bases had no gene match.

This clone was counted a single time. V gene TRBV14 combines with J gene TRBJ2-3, with 7 positions matching TRBD1. The trim removed 0 bases at V and 2 bases at J, leaving 8 bases unmatched. The CDR3 spans 17 residues. Per germline, CDR1 SGHDN and CDR2 FVKESK. This chain's CDR3 is CASSQDRHRGTTDTQYF. CDR3 sequence (DNA): TGTGCCAGCAGCCAAGATCGGCACAGGGGAACCACAGATACGCAGTATTTT.

V and J are TRBV6-1 and TRBJ1-3; D is uncertain. V lost 4 bases to trimming and J lost 4 bases, with 8 bases between them. The CDR3 length is 13 residues. Looked up from germline, CDR1 is MNHNS and CDR2 is SASEGT. The chain's CDR3 is CASSVRQGNTIYF. The CDR3 bases are TGTGCCAGCAGTGTGAGGCAGGGAAACACCATATATTTT.

The chain carries TRBV7-8 and TRBJ1-1; no clear D gene. The CDR3 loop spans 12 amino acids. Germline CDR1 and CDR2: SGHVS and FQNEAQ. The V end was cut by 4 bases, the J end by 1 base, with 4 bases between. The CDR3 is CASSSSNTEAFF. In DNA form, the CDR3 reads TGTGCCAGCAGCTCCTCGAACACTGAAGCTTTCTTT. The variable domain in full, with the rest retrieved from reference TRBV7-8 and TRBJ1-1, is GAGVSQSPRYKVAKRGQDVALRCDPISGHVSLFWYQQALGQGPEFLTYFQNEAQLDKSGLPSDRFFAERPEGSVSTLKIQRTQQEDSAVYLCASSSSNTEAFFGQGTRLTVV.

In DNA form, the CDR3 reads TGTGCCAGCAGAGAGAGACAGGGGGCAACTGAAGCTTTCTTT. It translates to CASRERQGATEAFF. The chain employs TRBV2 and TRBJ1-1, with 10 positions matching TRBD1. Per the germline V gene, CDR1 is SNHLY and CDR2 is FYNNEI. This CDR3 is built from 14 residues. V dropped 6 bases and J dropped 5; count of bases not matched to a gene: 6.

This sequence joins TRBV27 and TRBJ1-4, with 8 bases matching TRBD1. The CDR3 contains 15 residues. Per the germline V gene, CDR1 is MNHEY and CDR2 is SMNVEV (reference sequence). Trimming removed 4 bases from V and 5 bases from J; junction bases left unmatched: 6. The DNA of the CDR3 is TGTGCCAGCAGTTCCGCAGGGGGCAGGAATGAAAAACTGTTTTTT. Translating it yields CASSSAGGRNEKLFF.

The chain links TRBV6-6 to TRBJ1-1, with D perhaps matching TRBD1 (5 bases). Germline CDR1 MNHNY, CDR2 SVGAGI (reference sequence). The CDR3 extends over 12 amino acids. V lost 5 bases to trimming and J lost 5 bases, with 9 bases between them. The CDR3 loop reads CASSPRQTEAFF. Here the CDR3 DNA reads TGTGCCAGCAGTCCAAGACAGACTGAAGCTTTCTTT.

This clone was seen a few times. The rearrangement links TRBV4-1 to TRBJ1-5, with D possibly matching TRBD1 (6 bases). Trimming cost V 1 base and J 3 bases, with 13 bases left between them. This CDR3 comprises 16 residues. The germline V gene has CDR1 MGHRA and CDR2 YSYEKL. The CDR3 region is CASSQGWGQSNQPQHF. The DNA for the CDR3 is TGCGCCAGCAGCCAAGGGTGGGGGCAGTCCAATCAGCCCCAGCATTTT.

The gene calls are TRBV9 and TRBJ1-5; no definite D call. The germline V gene encodes CDR1 SGDLS and CDR2 YYNGEE. This CDR3 is built from 19 residues. V was clipped by 3 bases and J by 0 bases, with 22 bases between them. The CDR3 spells CASSAPQEIGGHSNQPQHF. The CDR3 DNA reads as TGTGCCAGCAGCGCCCCGCAAGAGATTGGAGGTCATAGCAATCAGCCCCAGCATTTT. Supplemented by reference TRBV9 and TRBJ1-5, the full variable domain reads DSGVTQTPKHLITATGQRVTLRCSPRSGDLSVYWYQQSLDQGLQFLIQYYNGEERAKGNILERFSAQQFPDLHSELNLSSLELGDSALYFCASSAPQEIGGHSNQPQHFGDGTRLSIL.

J is TRBJ1-2 and V is TRBV11-2; 7 bases line up with TRBD1. This CDR3 has 16 amino acids. Germline CDR1 reads SGHAT; CDR2 reads FQNNGV. V was clipped by 5 bases and J by 0 bases; unmatched bases: 9. CDR3 protein: CASSPIQGPANYGYTF. CDR3 nucleotides: TGTGCCAGCAGCCCTATACAGGGGCCAGCTAACTATGGCTACACCTTC.

The chain employs TRBV10-3 and TRBJ2-5, with D tentatively TRBD1 (6 bases). From germline, CDR1 is ENHRY and CDR2 SYGVKD. The V end lost 2 bases, the J end lost 3 bases, and 10 bases lay between the germline ends. The CDR3 is 14 amino acids. CDR3 nucleotide sequence: TGTGCCATCAGTGAGGGACAGCACGAAGAGACCCAGTACTTC. Translation: CAISEGQHEETQYF.